This TCR beta chain emerged from a study of shared clonotypes between healthy human individuals. Across the whole study: Per-donor plates numbered three CD4 naive, three CD4 memory, two CD8 naive and one CD8 memory.

Each sample came from a Caucasian adult donor living in Nashville, Tennessee. This clone was seen once. Its specificity is unknown. The junction departs from the called germline gene at one end, perhaps through a read error. The data were produced by immunoSEQ multiplex PCR, yet TCRdb's version contains in-frame clones alone and is incomplete. This table holds millions of clones, 85% to 95% found once. Points from the study as a whole: Clonotype sharing among donors, it was expected, would be affected by sequencing depth. Across several donors, naive CD4 shared around 5.4%, naive CD8 about 3.2%, memory CD4 more than 2%, memory CD8 more than 0.35%.

The source material was naive CD4+ T cells sorted from blood. Regarding subset: CD45RA+ positively selected. The receptor comes from a man in his late teens or twenties in good health.

As DNA, the CDR3 is TGTGCCAGCAGTTTAGCGGGAGAAAGGACCGGGGAGCTGTTTTTT. Translating gives CASSLAGERTGELFF. The chain couples TRBV7-2 to TRBJ2-2, with 9 bases that match TRBD2. CDR3 size: 15 residues. Germline CDR1 SGHTA, CDR2 FQGNSA.